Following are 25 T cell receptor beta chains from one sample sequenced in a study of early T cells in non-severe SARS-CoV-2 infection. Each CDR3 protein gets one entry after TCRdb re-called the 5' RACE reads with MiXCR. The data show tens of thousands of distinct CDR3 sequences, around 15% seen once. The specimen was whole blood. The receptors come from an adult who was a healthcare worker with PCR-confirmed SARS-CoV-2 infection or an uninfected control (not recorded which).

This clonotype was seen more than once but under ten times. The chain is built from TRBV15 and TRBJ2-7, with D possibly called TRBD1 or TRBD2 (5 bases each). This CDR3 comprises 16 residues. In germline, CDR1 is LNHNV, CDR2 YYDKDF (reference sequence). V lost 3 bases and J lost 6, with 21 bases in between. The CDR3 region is CATSSTTRGSPTEQYF. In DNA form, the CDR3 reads TGTGCCACCAGCAGTACGACCCGGGGCTCTCCAACCGAGCAGTACTTC.

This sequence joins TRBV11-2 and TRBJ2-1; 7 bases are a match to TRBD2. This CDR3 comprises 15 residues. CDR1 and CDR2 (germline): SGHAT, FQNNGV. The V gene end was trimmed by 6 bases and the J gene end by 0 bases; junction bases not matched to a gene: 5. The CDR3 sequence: CASRVPGGSYNEQFF. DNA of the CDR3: TGTGCCAGCAGGGTTCCGGGAGGCTCCTACAATGAGCAGTTCTTC.

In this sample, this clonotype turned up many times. CDR3 DNA sequence: TGCAGTGCTGAGAAGGGGGATGAGCAGTTCTTC. Encoded protein: CSAEKGDEQFF. The chain uses TRBV20-1 and TRBJ2-1; a weak D match, TRBD1 (6 bases). This CDR3 is built from 11 residues. The V gene lost 5 bases and the J gene lost 8 bases, with 10 bases spanning the gap. Germline V gene sequence: CDR1 DFQATT, CDR2 SNEGSKA (reference sequence).

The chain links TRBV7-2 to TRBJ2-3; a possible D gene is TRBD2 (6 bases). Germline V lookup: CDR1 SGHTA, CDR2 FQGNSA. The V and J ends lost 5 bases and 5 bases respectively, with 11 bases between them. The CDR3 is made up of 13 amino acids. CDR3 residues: CASSPGTGDTQYF. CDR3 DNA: TGTGCCAGCAGCCCGGGGACTGGAGATACGCAGTATTTT. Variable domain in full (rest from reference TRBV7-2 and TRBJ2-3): GAGVSQSPSNKVTEKGKDVELRCDPISGHTALYWYRQSLGQGLEFLIYFQGNSAPDKSGLPSDRFSAERTGGSVSTLTIQRTQQEDSAVYLCASSPGTGDTQYFGPGTRLTVL.

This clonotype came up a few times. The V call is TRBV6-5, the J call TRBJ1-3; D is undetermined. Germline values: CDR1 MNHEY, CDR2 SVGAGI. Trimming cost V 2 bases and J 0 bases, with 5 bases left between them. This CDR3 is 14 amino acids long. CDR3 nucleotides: TGTGCCAGCAGTTACGGGCGCTCTGGAAACACCATATATTTT. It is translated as CASSYGRSGNTIYF.

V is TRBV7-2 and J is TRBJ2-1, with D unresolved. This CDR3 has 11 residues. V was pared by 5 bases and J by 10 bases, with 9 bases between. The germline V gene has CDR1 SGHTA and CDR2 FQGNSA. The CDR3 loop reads CASSTAREQFF. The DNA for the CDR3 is TGTGCCAGCAGCACCGCCCGGGAGCAGTTCTTC.

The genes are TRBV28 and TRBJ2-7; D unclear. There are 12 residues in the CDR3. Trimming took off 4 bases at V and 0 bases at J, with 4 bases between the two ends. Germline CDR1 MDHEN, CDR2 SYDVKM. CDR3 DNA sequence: TGTGCCAGCAGTTCGATCTCCTACGAGCAGTACTTC. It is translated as CASSSISYEQYF.

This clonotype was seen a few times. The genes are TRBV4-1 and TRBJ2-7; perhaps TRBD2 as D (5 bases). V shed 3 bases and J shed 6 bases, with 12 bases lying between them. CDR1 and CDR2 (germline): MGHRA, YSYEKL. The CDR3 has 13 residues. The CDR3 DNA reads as TGCGCCAGCAGCCAGGTCACTAGTATCGAGCAGTACTTC. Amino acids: CASSQVTSIEQYF.

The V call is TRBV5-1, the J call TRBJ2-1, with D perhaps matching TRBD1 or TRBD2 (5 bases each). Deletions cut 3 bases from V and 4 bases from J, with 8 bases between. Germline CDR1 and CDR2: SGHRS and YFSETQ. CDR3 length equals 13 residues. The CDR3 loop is CASSYEGYNEQFF. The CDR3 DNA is TGCGCCAGCAGCTATGAGGGGTACAATGAGCAGTTCTTC.

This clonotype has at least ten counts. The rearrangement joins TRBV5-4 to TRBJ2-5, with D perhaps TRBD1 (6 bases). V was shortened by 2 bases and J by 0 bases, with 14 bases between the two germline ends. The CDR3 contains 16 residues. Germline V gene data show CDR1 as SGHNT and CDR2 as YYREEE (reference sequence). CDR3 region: CASSFSGTRYQETQYF. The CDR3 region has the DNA TGTGCCAGCAGCTTTTCCGGGACAAGGTACCAAGAGACCCAGTACTTC.

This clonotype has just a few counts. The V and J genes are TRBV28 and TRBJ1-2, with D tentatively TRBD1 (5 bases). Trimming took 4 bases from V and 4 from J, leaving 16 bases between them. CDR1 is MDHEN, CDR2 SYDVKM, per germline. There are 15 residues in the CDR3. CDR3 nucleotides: TGTGCCAGCAGTTACGAACTATTGACAGCCTATGGCTACACCTTC. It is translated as CASSYELLTAYGYTF.

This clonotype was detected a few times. CDR3 coding DNA: TGTGCCAGCAGCTTAGCCCCGACGAATGAGCAGTTCTTC. Protein product: CASSLAPTNEQFF. This chain uses TRBV7-2 with TRBJ2-1; D is undetermined. CDR1 is SGHTA, CDR2 FQGNSA, per germline. The V end lost 0 bases, the J end lost 7 bases, and 7 bases lay between the germline ends. The CDR3 is 13 residues long.

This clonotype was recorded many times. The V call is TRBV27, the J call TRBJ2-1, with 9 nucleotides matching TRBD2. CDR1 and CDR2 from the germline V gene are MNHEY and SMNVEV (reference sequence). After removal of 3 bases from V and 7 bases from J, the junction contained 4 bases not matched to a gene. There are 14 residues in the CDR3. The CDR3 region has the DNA TGTGCCAGCAGTTTCGGTCTAGCGGGGAATGAGCAGTTCTTC. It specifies CASSFGLAGNEQFF.

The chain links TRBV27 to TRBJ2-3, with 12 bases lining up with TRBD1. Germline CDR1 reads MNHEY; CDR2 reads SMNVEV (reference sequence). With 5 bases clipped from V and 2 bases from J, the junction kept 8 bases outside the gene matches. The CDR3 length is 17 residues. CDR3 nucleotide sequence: TGTGCCAGCAGTCATCCAACGGGACAGGGGGCCACAGATACGCAGTATTTT. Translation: CASSHPTGQGATDTQYF.

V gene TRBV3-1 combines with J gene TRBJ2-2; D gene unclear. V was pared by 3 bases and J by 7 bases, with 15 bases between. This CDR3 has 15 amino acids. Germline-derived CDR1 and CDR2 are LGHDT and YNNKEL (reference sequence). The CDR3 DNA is TGTGCCAGCAGCCACCCTACTAAGTCGAACGGGGAGCTGTTTTTT. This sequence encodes CASSHPTKSNGELFF.

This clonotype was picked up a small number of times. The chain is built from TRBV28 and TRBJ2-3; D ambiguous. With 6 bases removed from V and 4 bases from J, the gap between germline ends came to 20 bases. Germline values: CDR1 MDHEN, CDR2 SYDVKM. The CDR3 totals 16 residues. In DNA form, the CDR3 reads TGTGCCAGCAGCCTCCTACTCGAGAGTCCCCCAGATACGCAGTATTTT. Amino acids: CASSLLLESPPDTQYF.

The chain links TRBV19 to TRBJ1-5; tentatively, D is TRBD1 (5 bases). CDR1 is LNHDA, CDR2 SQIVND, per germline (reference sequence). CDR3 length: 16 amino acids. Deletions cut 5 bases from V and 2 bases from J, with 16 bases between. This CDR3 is CASSPPGGRGNQPQHF. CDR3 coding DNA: TGTGCCAGTAGTCCTCCCGGGGGAAGGGGCAATCAGCCCCAGCATTTT.

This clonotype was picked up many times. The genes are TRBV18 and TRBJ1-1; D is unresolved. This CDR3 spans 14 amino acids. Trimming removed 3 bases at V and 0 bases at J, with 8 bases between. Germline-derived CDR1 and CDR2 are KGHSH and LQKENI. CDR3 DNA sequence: TGTGCCAGCTCACCCGGGCCCATGAACACTGAAGCTTTCTTT. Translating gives CASSPGPMNTEAFF. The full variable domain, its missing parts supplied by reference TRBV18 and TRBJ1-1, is NAGVMQNPRHLVRRRGQEARLRCSPMKGHSHVYWYRQLPEEGLKFMVYLQKENIIDESGMPKERFSAEFPKEGPSILRIQQVVRGDSAAYFCASSPGPMNTEAFFGQGTRLTVV.

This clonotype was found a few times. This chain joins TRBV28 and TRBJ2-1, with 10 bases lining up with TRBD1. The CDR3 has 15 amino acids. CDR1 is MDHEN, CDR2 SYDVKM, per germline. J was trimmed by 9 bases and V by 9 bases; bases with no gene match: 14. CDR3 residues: CASTLTGTGVSEQFF. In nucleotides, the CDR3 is TGTGCCAGTACACTTACCGGGACAGGGGTATCTGAGCAGTTCTTC.

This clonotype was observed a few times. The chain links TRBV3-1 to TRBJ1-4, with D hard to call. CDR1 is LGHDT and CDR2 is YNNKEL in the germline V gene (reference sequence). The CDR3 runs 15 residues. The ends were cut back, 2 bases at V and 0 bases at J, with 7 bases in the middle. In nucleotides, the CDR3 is TGTGCCAGCAGCCAATACGGCGCAACTAATGAAAAACTGTTTTTT. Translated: CASSQYGATNEKLFF.

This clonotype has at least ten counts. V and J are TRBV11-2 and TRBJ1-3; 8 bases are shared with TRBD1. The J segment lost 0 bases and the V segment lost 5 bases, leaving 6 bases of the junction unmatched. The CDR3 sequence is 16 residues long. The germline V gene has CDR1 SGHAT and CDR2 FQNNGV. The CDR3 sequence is CASSPGQGSSGNTIYF. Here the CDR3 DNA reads TGTGCCAGCAGCCCCGGACAGGGAAGCTCTGGAAACACCATATATTTT.

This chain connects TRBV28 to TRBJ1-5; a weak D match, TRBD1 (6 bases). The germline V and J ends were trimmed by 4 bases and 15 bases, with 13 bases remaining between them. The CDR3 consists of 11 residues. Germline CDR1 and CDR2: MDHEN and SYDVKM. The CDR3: CASSSRGIGHF. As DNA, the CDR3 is TGTGCCAGCAGTTCCAGGGGTATTGGGCATTTT.

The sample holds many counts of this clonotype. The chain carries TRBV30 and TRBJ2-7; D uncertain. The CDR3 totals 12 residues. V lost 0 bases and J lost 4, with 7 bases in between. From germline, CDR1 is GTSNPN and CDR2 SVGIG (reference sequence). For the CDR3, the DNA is TGTGCCTGGAGTGTTTCGCTATACGAGCAGTACTTC. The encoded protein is CAWSVSLYEQYF.

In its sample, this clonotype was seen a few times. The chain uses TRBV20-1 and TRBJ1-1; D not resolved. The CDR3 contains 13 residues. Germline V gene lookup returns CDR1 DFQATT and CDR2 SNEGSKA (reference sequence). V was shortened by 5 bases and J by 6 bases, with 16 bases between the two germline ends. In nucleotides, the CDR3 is TGCAGTGCTGCCCCCAGGAGTGCCGCTGAAGCTTTCTTT. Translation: CSAAPRSAAEAFF.

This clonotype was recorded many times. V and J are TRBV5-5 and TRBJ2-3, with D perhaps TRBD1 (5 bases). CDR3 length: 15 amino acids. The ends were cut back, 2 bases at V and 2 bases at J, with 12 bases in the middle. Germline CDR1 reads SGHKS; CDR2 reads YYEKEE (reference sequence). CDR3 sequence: CASSFRPGYTDTQYF. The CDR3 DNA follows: TGTGCCAGCAGCTTTCGCCCAGGGTACACAGATACGCAGTATTTT.